The clone carrying this T cell receptor (beta chain) was recorded many times. The antigen remains undetermined. Each CDR3 protein gets one entry after TCRdb re-called the 5' RACE reads with MiXCR. The data show about 560,000 distinct CDR3 sequences, around 16% seen once. The record originates from a study of T-cell memory formation after mild COVID-19. This CDR3 spans 17 amino acids. Germline V lookup: CDR1 SNHLY, CDR2 FYNNEI. V lost 7 bases, J lost 0 bases, and 20 bases lay in between. Study observations and caveats: There was no confirmation that second-wave clones peaking on day 37 were SARS-CoV-2 specific. Cross-reactive memory appears to have joined, as suggested by some responding clones showing up in pre-infection memory.

The rearrangement joins TRBV2 to TRBJ2-3; TRBD2 might be the D (5 bases). This clonotype was sampled from an adult woman who had mild COVID-19 (a few samples of this study predate the infection). Cell type and time point are not known. Sequencing was carried out using PBMCs or a T cell subset sorted from them (not recorded which). The CDR3 loop reads CASIRSRSGISTDTQYF. The CDR3 coding sequence is TGTGCCAGCATAAGGTCGCGGAGCGGAATAAGCACAGATACGCAGTATTTT.